This TCR beta chain appears in the sequencing data of a study of PD-1 blockade in classical Hodgkin lymphoma. Study-wide results and caveats: At C4D1, TCR diversity had climbed significantly for CD4+ cells, though not for CD8+ cells. Baseline diversity in complete responders resembled that of newly diagnosed patients.

Concerning this clone itself: Its antigen is still unknown.

The CDR3 has 14 residues. From germline, CDR1 is MDHEN and CDR2 SYDVKM. V dropped 3 bases and J dropped 1 base, with 7 bases sitting between them. Each and every patient relapsed after autologous stem cell transplantation, and patients got differing brentuximab vedotin exposure. Best response was recorded as complete response, partial response or progressive disease. The assay was immunoSEQ multiplex PCR, and TCRdb's table has in-frame clones only and misses some. Of about 94,000 clones listed, 89% are singletons. The clonotype comes from a human donor with classical Hodgkin lymphoma. This rearrangement joins TRBV28 to TRBJ1-5, with D tentatively TRBD1 (5 bases). Source: peripheral blood mononuclear cells (PBMCs), taken before the second cycle of nivolumab. This CDR3 reads CASSLSGSNQPQHF. CDR3 DNA: TGTGCCAGCAGTTTGTCAGGGAGCAATCAGCCCCAGCATTTT.